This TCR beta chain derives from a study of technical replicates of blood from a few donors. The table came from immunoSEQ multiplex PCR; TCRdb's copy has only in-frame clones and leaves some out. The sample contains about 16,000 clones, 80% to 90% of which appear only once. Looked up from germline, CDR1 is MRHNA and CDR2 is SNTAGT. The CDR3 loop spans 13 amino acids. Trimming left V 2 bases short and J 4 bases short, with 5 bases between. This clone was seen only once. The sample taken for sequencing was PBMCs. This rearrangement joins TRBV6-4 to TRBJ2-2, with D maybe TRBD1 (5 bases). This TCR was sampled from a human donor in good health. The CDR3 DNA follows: TGTGCCAGCAGTGACAGGGGCACCGGGGAGCTGTTTTTT. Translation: CASSDRGTGELFF.